This T cell receptor beta chain is from a study of T cells in Graves' hyperthyroidism and ophthalmopathy. Study summary: At the time of initial diagnosis and before any treatment, peripheral blood was collected.

General study findings and limits: The authors' 13 V-J model separated ophthalmopathy from stable hyperthyroidism. Blood samples included most of the expanded thyroid clonotypes exceeding 0.001.

The diagnoses drew upon clinical symptoms, serum thyroxine and TRAb, thyroid ultrasound and orbital computed tomography. Note on this clonotype: Antigen specificity is unknown. A much bigger clone sits one base away, suggesting this may be a read error.

This CDR3 contains 16 residues. Germline lookup yields CDR1 SGDLS and CDR2 YYNGEE. Template material for amplifying TCR beta CDR3 regions consisted of RNA transcripts. HTBI primers were employed in a first-round RT-PCR of the TCR CDR3. Using its own MiXCR run on the multiplex PCR reads, TCRdb lists one record per CDR3 protein. The sample lists nearly 600,000 distinct CDR3 sequences; 12% to 15% were seen once. The receptor was derived from a woman between 18 and 29 years old with Graves' ophthalmopathy. The sequenced sample was blood. The chain recombines TRBV9 with TRBJ2-1; possibly TRBD2 for D (5 bases). The chain's CDR3 is CAGSTLSSGSYNEQFF. DNA of the CDR3: TGTGCCGGCAGCACCCTGAGCAGCGGATCCTACAATGAGCAGTTCTTC.